The next 8 T cell receptor beta chains were all read from a single sample in a study of cytomegalovirus exposure and HLA in healthy donors. The PCR contained 60 Vbeta and 13 Jbeta primers. The data were produced by immunoSEQ multiplex PCR, yet TCRdb's version contains in-frame clones alone and is incomplete. Here the sample spans roughly 99,000 clones, around 67% being singletons. Source material: PBMCs. The receptors were sampled from a male donor in good health and CMV-seronegative.

The CDR3 region is CACAGQGINEQYF. As DNA, the CDR3 is TGTGCCTGTGCGGGACAGGGGATCAACGAGCAGTACTTC. The chain joins TRBV30 to TRBJ2-7; 10 bases are a match to TRBD1. The germline CDR1 and CDR2 sequences are GTSNPN and SVGIG (reference sequence). CDR3 length equals 13 residues. The V segment lost 6 bases and the J segment 5 bases; nucleotides outside the gene matches: 7.

CDR3 loop: CASSLGPSGSGNEQFF. The CDR3 DNA reads as TGTGCCAGCAGCTTGGGTCCTAGCGGGAGTGGCAATGAGCAGTTCTTC. The chain joins TRBV5-4 to TRBJ2-1; 10 positions agree with TRBD2. CDR3 length equals 16 residues. With V trimmed by 0 bases and J by 6 bases, 6 bases remained unmatched. Germline V gene lookup returns CDR1 SGHNT and CDR2 YYREEE (reference sequence). Full variable domain (remainder filled in from reference TRBV5-4 and TRBJ2-1): ETGVTQSPTHLIKTRGQQVTLRCSSQSGHNTVSWYQQALGQGPQFIFQYYREEENGRGNFPPRFSGLQFPNYSSELNVNALELDDSALYLCASSLGPSGSGNEQFFGPGTRLTVL.

The chain combines TRBV4-1 with TRBJ2-5; D is perhaps TRBD2 (6 bases). The V gene's germline CDR1 is MGHRA and CDR2 YSYEKL. The CDR3 extends over 15 amino acids. Trimming cost V 4 bases and J 3 bases, with 15 bases left between them. The CDR3 reads CASSPYLAREETQYF. The CDR3 DNA reads TGCGCCAGCAGCCCCTACCTAGCGCGAGAAGAGACCCAGTACTTC.

V usage is TRBV28 and J usage is TRBJ2-2; perhaps TRBD2 as D (6 bases). Trimming cost V 4 bases and J 4 bases, with 7 bases left between them. The length of the CDR3 is 13 residues. The V gene's germline CDR1 is MDHEN and CDR2 SYDVKM. CDR3 coding DNA: TGTGCCAGCAGTTCCGGGGGCACCGGGGAGCTGTTTTTT. Amino acids: CASSSGGTGELFF.

V and J are TRBV5-8 and TRBJ1-5; 9 nucleotides align to TRBD1. Unmatched junction bases numbered 12, after V lost 4 bases and J lost 7 bases. This CDR3 contains 16 residues. The germline V gene encodes CDR1 SGHTS and CDR2 YDEGEE. The CDR3 region has the DNA TGTGCCAGCAGCCGGACAGGGGTAACCCCCCCCCAGCCCCAGCATTTT. Its translation: CASSRTGVTPPQPQHF.

On this clone itself: This CDR3 is also generated by other DNA sequences in the sample. DNA for the CDR3: TGTGCCAGCTCATCGCAAGAGACCCAGTACTTC. Its translation is CASSSQETQYF. The chain has TRBV18 and TRBJ2-5; D is unresolved. Germline V lookup: CDR1 KGHSH, CDR2 LQKENI. Trimming removed 5 bases from V and 2 bases from J, with 3 bases in between. The CDR3 sequence is 11 residues long.

The gene calls are TRBV28 and TRBJ1-4, with a weak D call TRBD1 (5 bases). CDR3 size: 15 residues. Trimming cost V 3 bases and J 0 bases, with 8 bases left between them. CDR1 is MDHEN and CDR2 is SYDVKM in the germline V gene. CDR3 protein: CASSLMTATNEKLFF. The CDR3 DNA reads as TGTGCCAGCAGTTTGATGACAGCAACTAATGAAAAACTGTTTTTT.

The V gene is TRBV7-2, the J gene TRBJ1-3; TRBD1 aligns across 9 bases. Looked up from germline, CDR1 is SGHTA and CDR2 is FQGNSA. The V segment lost 1 base and the J segment 3 bases; nucleotides outside the gene matches: 4. CDR3 length: 16 amino acids. The CDR3 here is CASSLGGTGHGNTIYF. Here the CDR3 DNA reads TGTGCCAGCAGCTTAGGAGGGACAGGGCATGGAAACACCATATATTTT.